This is a list of T cell receptor beta chains from one sample in a study of beta chain features in type 1 diabetes. This table comes from immunoSEQ multiplex PCR, and its TCRdb copy is limited to in-frame clones, with some not included. The table includes approximately 170,000 clones, 7.8% detected once. The sample taken for sequencing was central memory CD4+ T cells from blood. The receptors originated from a woman in her thirties or forties with type 1 diabetes. Each CDR3 is given with its conserved first and last residue. The order of the fields is J gene, V gene, D gene, clone size, CDR3 DNA, CDR3 protein. The D gene is left open where the match is weak. Clone size, where shown, is once, few, many, or a class for clones that have expanded.

j_gene: TRBJ1-1; v_gene: TRBV11-2; d_gene: .; abundance: .; CDR3nt: TGTGCCAGCAGCCCCCAATTTACAGGGAACACTGAAGCTTTCTTT; CDR3aa: CASSPQFTGNTEAFF
j_gene: TRBJ2-1; v_gene: TRBV6-5; d_gene: TRBD2; abundance: .; CDR3nt: TGTGCCAGCAGCCGACTAGCGGGCCCCTACAATGAGCAGTTCTTC; CDR3aa: CASSRLAGPYNEQFF
j_gene: TRBJ2-3; v_gene: TRBV6-5; d_gene: .; abundance: .; CDR3nt: TGTGCCAGCAGTTCCAGTGATACGCAGTATTTT; CDR3aa: CASSSSDTQYF
j_gene: TRBJ2-1; v_gene: TRBV2; d_gene: .; abundance: .; CDR3nt: TGTGCCAGCAGTTCGTTCGGCCTAGTGGGCAATGAGCAGTTCTTC; CDR3aa: CASSSFGLVGNEQFF
j_gene: TRBJ1-1; v_gene: TRBV11-1; d_gene: .; abundance: .; CDR3nt: TGTGCCAGCAGCTTTGACAAAGTGGAAGCTTTCTTT; CDR3aa: CASSFDKVEAFF
j_gene: TRBJ2-5; v_gene: TRBV9; d_gene: TRBD2; abundance: few; CDR3nt: TGTGCCAGCAGCGTAGAGTTGGCGGGAGGGCGGGAGACCCAGTACTTC; CDR3aa: CASSVELAGGRETQYF
j_gene: TRBJ2-6; v_gene: TRBV28; d_gene: .; abundance: few; CDR3nt: TGTGCCAGCAGCCCTGTGACGGGGAGGGCCAACGTCCTGACTTTC; CDR3aa: CASSPVTGRANVLTF
j_gene: TRBJ2-7; v_gene: TRBV4-2; d_gene: .; abundance: .; CDR3nt: TGTGCCAGCAGCCCCCGGGACATCCCTCGAGAGCAGTACTTC; CDR3aa: CASSPRDIPREQYF
j_gene: TRBJ2-5; v_gene: TRBV14; d_gene: .; abundance: few; CDR3nt: TGTGCCAGCAGCCTTGAGGGAGAGACCCAGTACTTC; CDR3aa: CASSLEGETQYF
j_gene: TRBJ2-1; v_gene: TRBV19; d_gene: .; abundance: few; CDR3nt: TGTGCCAGTAGTATCTCGGGGGAGAAAGGGGATGAGCAGTTCTTC; CDR3aa: CASSISGEKGDEQFF
j_gene: TRBJ2-3; v_gene: TRBV20-1; d_gene: .; abundance: few; CDR3nt: TGCAGTCTCTTGAGCACAGATACGCAGTATTTT; CDR3aa: CSLLSTDTQYF
j_gene: TRBJ2-5; v_gene: TRBV7-9; d_gene: .; abundance: many; CDR3nt: TGTGCCAGCACCAGAGACCCAGGGGAGACCCAGTACTTC; CDR3aa: CASTRDPGETQYF
j_gene: TRBJ2-1; v_gene: TRBV6-5; d_gene: TRBD1; abundance: few; CDR3nt: TGTGCCAGCAACGACAGGGTGGGCTACAATGAGCAGTTCTTC; CDR3aa: CASNDRVGYNEQFF
j_gene: TRBJ2-1; v_gene: TRBV28; d_gene: .; abundance: many; CDR3nt: TGTGCCAGCAACGAGAGAAACAATGAGCAGTTCTTC; CDR3aa: CASNERNNEQFF